This T cell receptor (beta chain) is drawn from a study of early T cells in non-severe SARS-CoV-2 infection listed by TCRdb under 2021. Study-wide context: Bulk RNA from unsorted whole blood was used for TCR sequencing, so alpha and beta chains could not be paired.

A case-control design nested within a healthcare worker cohort in London, UK, was used, with weekly nasopharyngeal swab PCR tests and blood sampling performed. Healthcare workers were enrolled in the week of the UK lockdown, from 23 to 31 March 2020, and were followed every week for up to about 16 weeks. The paper's findings and limits, for the study overall: VDJdb matching was skewed toward anti-spike CD8 responses and likely underestimated virus-specific expansions by missing private and CD4 specificities.

Receptor amplification or capture employed 5' RACE. Reads for this sample came from a NextSeq 500. To correct for sequencing error and PCR bias, the TCR library protocol tagged individual cDNA molecules with unique molecular identifiers. Both TCR alpha and beta chains were sequenced, and tight co-correlation was observed between alpha and beta sequence abundances in each sample. As for the original processing: Decombinator V4 was used to annotate TCR sequences for V gene, J gene and CDR3. TCRs were defined as expanded if a significant change between any two time points was detected under a Poisson model with p below 0.0001. Abundances of TCRs were expressed as counts per million after normalisation to the total number of TCRs sequenced in each sample. VDJdb, accessed 1 November 2021, was searched for CMV, EBV and SARS-CoV-2 annotated TCRs, excluding TCRs annotated for multiple antigens. TCRdb reprocessing: public reads trimmed at Q25 with fastp, clones called with MiXCR, in-frame beta chains kept. Each CDR3 protein appears once, grouped with its most common genes and DNA. Clone size and V and J calls follow TCRdb, not the original study. For this sample the table gives 32,000 or so distinct CDR3 sequences, of which about 5% were detected only once. The top ten clonotypes cover 12% to 15% of the sample.

This clonotype showed up many times. The clone's antigen remains unknown. Qualities for individual bases were not recorded, and no much larger clone is one base off. The sequencing input was whole blood. This clonotype was sampled from an adult who was a healthcare worker with PCR-confirmed SARS-CoV-2 infection or an uninfected control (not recorded which).

The bases read TGTGCCAGCAGTCCAATCGGGCAGGGCGGATTCGATACGCAGTATTTT. This codes for CASSPIGQGGFDTQYF. The V and J segments used are TRBV28 and TRBJ2-3; matching of 5 bases hints at TRBD1 as the D gene. The CDR3 has 16 amino acids, counting the end cysteine and phenylalanine. Of all the DNA, just the CDR3 is kept, 48 bases in frame from base 1. V is pared back by 5 bases and J by 6 bases, with 21 bases lying between the germline termini. The germline V gene provides CDR1 MDHEN and CDR2 SYDVKM.